This entry describes one TCR beta chain. No antigen is known for it. This sample was taken from a study of CXCR3-negative and CXCR3-positive naive CD8 T cells. Study summary: Summed over all libraries, TRB reads came to approximately 140 million, with about 1.5 +/- 0.3 million per library.

CDR3 size: 13 residues. Germline lookup yields CDR1 SGHNT and CDR2 YENEEA. Study-level points and caveats: Hydrophobicity of TRB CDR3s was greater in CXCR3-positive naive cells than in CXCR3-negative naive cells. Within a donor, both naive subsets shared TRBV-TRBJ usage, unlike memory cells. The study found CXCR3 expression partially decreased after cryopreservation and ran most assays on fresh PBMCs.

The authors prepared UMI-labeled TRB cDNA libraries by 5' RACE. After re-calling the 5' RACE reads, TCRdb lists one entry per CDR3 protein, DNA absent. This repertoire includes approximately 65,000 distinct CDR3 sequences. This chain uses TRBV11-3 with TRBJ1-1; TCRdb's D call of TRBD1 is untestable without DNA. Specimen: naive CXCR3+ CD8+ T cells from blood. Subset denoted: CD45RO-CCR7+CD27+CD95- naive CD8+ T cells expressing CXCR3 (TNR3+). The receptor's source is a human donor in good health. Some clones in this sample may be carry-over from other donors' samples. The CDR3 loop is CASSSRTGTEAFF.